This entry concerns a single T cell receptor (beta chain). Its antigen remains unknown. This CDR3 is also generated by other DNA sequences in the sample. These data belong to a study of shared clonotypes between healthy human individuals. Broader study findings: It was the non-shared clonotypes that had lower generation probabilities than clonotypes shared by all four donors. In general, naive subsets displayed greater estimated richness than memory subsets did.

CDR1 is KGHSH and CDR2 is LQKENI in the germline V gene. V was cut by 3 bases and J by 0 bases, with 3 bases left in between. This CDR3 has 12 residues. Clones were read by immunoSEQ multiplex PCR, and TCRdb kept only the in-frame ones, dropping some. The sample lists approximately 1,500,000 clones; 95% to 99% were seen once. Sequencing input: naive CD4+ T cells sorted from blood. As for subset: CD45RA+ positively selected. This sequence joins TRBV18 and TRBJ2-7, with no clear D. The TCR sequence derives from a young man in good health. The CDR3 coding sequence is TGTGCCAGCTCACCTAACTCCTACGAGCAGTACTTC. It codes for CASSPNSYEQYF.